This entry is about one T cell receptor (beta chain). This sample is drawn from a study of blood T cell repertoires in COVID-19. At the level of the study: There were acute and convalescent COVID-19 samples, and they came from the United States, Italy and Spain. Sources were T cells, B-cell-depleted T cells, or PBMCs; the material itself was cDNA or gDNA.

In the source study's methods: Cell counts per sample came from amplifying reference gene primers. Data came from immunoSEQ multiplex PCR; TCRdb stores just in-frame clones and leaves some out. V, J and clone size are taken as reported in that table, and D and trimming were inferred from the DNA itself. The repertoire holds around 79,000 clones, with 88% as singletons. The sequenced sample consisted of peripheral blood. The receptor was isolated from a human donor in a cohort sampled during active COVID-19.

The CDR3 bases are TGCAGCGTCCTGGTCAGGACTAGCGGGAGTCCAGCTAGCACAGATACGCAGTATTTT. Its protein product is CSVLVRTSGSPASTDTQYF. This sequence joins TRBV29-1 and TRBJ2-3, with TRBD2 matching 13 bases. The J segment lost 0 bases and the V segment lost 6 bases, leaving 15 bases of the junction unmatched. From germline, CDR1 is SQVTM and CDR2 ANQGSEA. CDR3 length: 19 residues.